The next 11 T cell receptor beta chains were all read from a single sample in a study of cytomegalovirus exposure and HLA in healthy donors. The PCR was carried out with 60 Vbeta primers and 13 Jbeta primers. TCRdb's table, derived via immunoSEQ multiplex PCR, lists solely in-frame clones and lacks some. The table lists approximately 100,000 clones, more than 65% of them singletons. Sequenced sample: PBMCs. The receptors were sampled from a woman between 18 and 29 years old in good health and CMV-seropositive.

This chain connects TRBV13 to TRBJ2-1; 10 nucleotides align to TRBD1. Germline V lookup: CDR1 PRHDT, CDR2 FYEKMQ (reference sequence). V lost 5 bases, J lost 11 bases, and 3 bases stayed unmatched. The CDR3 runs to 12 residues. The CDR3 protein is CASSPGQGQQFF. Here the CDR3 DNA reads TGTGCCAGCAGCCCGGGACAGGGGCAGCAGTTCTTC.

The chain is built from TRBV27 and TRBJ2-7; 9 nucleotides match TRBD1. Germline V CDR1 and CDR2: MNHEY, SMNVEV (reference sequence). This CDR3 is built from 14 residues. Trimming cost V 2 bases and J 2 bases; bases outside gene matches: 1. CDR3 sequence (DNA): TGTGCCAGCAGTTTACGGACAGGGGCCTACGAGCAGTACTTC. This gives the protein CASSLRTGAYEQYF.

The genes are TRBV28 and TRBJ2-7, with TRBD1 matching over 7 bases. The germline gives CDR1 MDHEN, CDR2 SYDVKM. Losses at the gene ends were 5 bases for V and 4 bases for J; bases not matched to a gene: 5. CDR3 length equals 13 residues. The CDR3 bases are TGTGCCAGCAGTAATACAGGGGTTTACGAGCAGTACTTC. Residues: CASSNTGVYEQYF.

This chain uses TRBV5-4 with TRBJ1-1; 11 bases line up with TRBD1. The V segment lost 3 bases and the J segment 1 base; nucleotides outside the gene matches: 2. Germline-derived CDR1 and CDR2 are SGHNT and YYREEE (reference sequence). The length of the CDR3 is 15 residues. The CDR3 DNA reads TGTGCCAGCAGCTGGACAGGGGGCAGGAACACTGAAGCTTTCTTT. Its protein is CASSWTGGRNTEAFF.

V gene TRBV7-9 combines with J gene TRBJ2-7; TRBD2 agrees at 9 bases. CDR1 SEHNR and CDR2 FQNEAQ come from the germline V gene (reference sequence). The CDR3 spans 15 residues. V shed 5 bases, J shed 1 base, and the junction held 6 bases outside the gene matches. CDR3 sequence: CASSATSGVSYEQYF. The CDR3 DNA follows: TGTGCCAGCAGCGCGACTAGCGGTGTATCCTACGAGCAGTACTTC. The variable domain in full, completed from reference TRBV7-9 and TRBJ2-7, reads DTGVSQNPRHKITKRGQNVTFRCDPISEHNRLYWYRQTLGQGPEFLTYFQNEAQLEKSRLLSDRFSAERPKGSFSTLEIQRTEQGDSAMYLCASSATSGVSYEQYFGPGTRLTVT.

A few counts support this clone. The chain couples TRBV30 to TRBJ2-3; 9 bases fit TRBD2. In germline, CDR1 is GTSNPN, CDR2 SVGIG (reference sequence). Trimming removed 5 bases from V and 3 bases from J; junction bases left unmatched: 3. The CDR3 consists of 13 residues. The CDR3 here is CAWGLAKTDTQYF. CDR3 DNA: TGTGCCTGGGGACTAGCGAAAACAGATACGCAGTATTTT.

This chain connects TRBV6-5 to TRBJ2-1, with 7 bases that match TRBD2. Germline V gene data show CDR1 as MNHEY and CDR2 as SVGAGI. The J segment lost 5 bases and the V segment lost 2 bases, leaving 6 bases of the junction unmatched. The CDR3 is made up of 15 amino acids. The CDR3 reads CASSYGGGVNNEQFF. As DNA, the CDR3 is TGTGCCAGCAGTTACGGGGGAGGGGTAAACAATGAGCAGTTCTTC.

This clone occurred once. The CDR3, as DNA: TGTGCCAGCAGCGCCCCGGGACAGGGGGCGAACGAGCAGTACTTC. Its protein product is CASSAPGQGANEQYF. This chain joins TRBV9 and TRBJ2-7; TRBD1 matches 12 bases. This CDR3 comprises 15 residues. Germline values: CDR1 SGDLS, CDR2 YYNGEE. Trimming removed 3 bases from V and 5 bases from J; junction bases left unmatched: 6.

The chain uses TRBV6-4 and TRBJ2-1, with 8 positions matching TRBD1. The CDR3 totals 16 residues. Germline trimming cut 3 bases from V and 2 bases from J; bases unmatched to any gene: 6. CDR1 and CDR2 from the germline V gene are MRHNA and SNTAGT. CDR3 sequence reads: CASSEQDRETYNEQFF. In DNA, the CDR3 is TGTGCCAGCAGTGAGCAGGACAGGGAGACCTACAATGAGCAGTTCTTC.

The chain employs TRBV28 and TRBJ1-5; maybe TRBD1 (5 bases). V gave up 2 bases and J gave up 7 bases, with 18 bases separating them. CDR1 and CDR2 from the germline V gene are MDHEN and SYDVKM. The CDR3 is 16 amino acids. As DNA, the CDR3 is TGTGCCAGCAGTTTAGGCCCTGACGACAGAAGACAGCCCCAGCATTTT. Encoded protein: CASSLGPDDRRQPQHF.

This chain connects TRBV4-1 to TRBJ2-5; the match to TRBD1 covers 8 bases. The length of the CDR3 is 14 residues. Germline CDR1 reads MGHRA; CDR2 reads YSYEKL. Trimming at V came to 5 bases and at J to 2 bases, leaving 4 bases not matched to a gene. This CDR3 reads CASSDRGLQETQYF. The CDR3 DNA sequence: TGCGCCAGCAGCGACAGGGGACTTCAAGAGACCCAGTACTTC.